This TCR beta chain was recovered during a study of blood T cell repertoires in COVID-19. Study context: Samples came from the United States, Italy and Spain, spanning acute and convalescent COVID-19. PBMCs, B-cell-depleted T cells, or T cells were the source of the cDNA or gDNA that made up the material.

Original handling: From reference gene primer amplification, estimates of nucleated cell counts were derived. The protocol was immunoSEQ multiplex PCR, while the TCRdb copy is restricted to in-frame clones and leaves out a portion. Clone size and the V and J calls come from that table; the DNA yielded D and trimming. The data contain fewer than 85,000 clones, less than 75% of them seen just once; the ten biggest clones take up around 20%. This clone showed up just a few times. Germline CDR1 SGDLS, CDR2 YYNGEE. The CDR3 length is 15 residues. The V end lost 0 bases, the J end lost 4 bases, and 13 bases lay between the germline ends.

Sequenced sample: peripheral blood. The origin of this receptor is a man in his sixties with acute or convalescent COVID-19. The V gene is TRBV9, the J gene TRBJ1-2, with D unclear. The CDR3 DNA is TGTGCCAGCAGCGTAGAGCGGAGATGGGTCTATGGCTACACCTTC. As protein: CASSVERRWVYGYTF.